These T cell receptor beta chains were read from a single sample in a study of lymphopenia after photon versus proton radiotherapy. Measured with immunoSEQ multiplex PCR; TCRdb has only the in-frame clones, and not every one. The sample shows some 30,000 clones, roughly 89% of them seen only once. The sample consisted of peripheral blood, taken from a patient treated with proton-based radiotherapy. Receptors were obtained from a woman in her 70s with pancreatic cancer. Some clones in this sample may be carry-over from other donors' samples. CDR3s include the opening cysteine and the closing phenylalanine or tryptophan. A D gene is named only where the DNA matches it firmly. Rows give clone size only sometimes, using once, few, many, or a class for an expanded clone.

>TRBJ2-1|TRBD2|-|TRBV10-3
CAISVGAGGINEQFF
TGTGCCATCAGTGTTGGTGCGGGAGGTATCAATGAGCAGTTCTTC
>TRBJ2-7|TRBD1|-|TRBV5-1
CASSPSPGTGSYEQYF
TGCGCCAGCAGCCCTAGTCCCGGGACAGGTTCTTACGAGCAGTACTTC
>TRBJ1-2|-|-|TRBV19
CASTVSGVYGYTF
TGTGCCAGTACCGTTTCAGGGGTCTATGGCTACACCTTC
>TRBJ2-5|TRBD1|-|TRBV19
CANTSEGQEMNQETQYF
TGTGCCAATACGAGCGAGGGACAGGAAATGAACCAAGAGACCCAGTACTTC
>TRBJ2-5|TRBD1|-|TRBV18
CASLTGGQETQYF
TGTGCCAGCTTGACAGGGGGACAAGAGACCCAGTACTTC
>TRBJ1-2|TRBD1|-|TRBV7-2
CASSLLPGQGLGYTF
TGTGCCAGCAGCTTACTTCCCGGACAGGGTCTTGGCTACACCTTC
>TRBJ1-2|TRBD1|-|TRBV6-5
CASSRDRVLLSGYTF
TGTGCCAGCAGTAGGGACAGGGTCCTTTTATCGGGCTACACCTTC
>TRBJ1-1|-|-|TRBV25-1
CASSESRATEAFF
TGTGCCAGCAGTGAATCGAGGGCTACTGAAGCTTTCTTT
>TRBJ2-2|-|-|TRBV19
CASNSLQGLNTGELFF
TGTGCCAGTAACAGTCTCCAGGGATTGAACACCGGGGAGCTGTTTTTT
>TRBJ1-1|-|-|TRBV2
CASSEWTYRETEAFF
TGTGCCAGCAGTGAATGGACCTACAGGGAAACTGAAGCTTTCTTT
>TRBJ2-7|TRBD2|-|TRBV10-1
CASSESVPRGRGSYEQYF
TGCGCCAGCAGTGAGTCGGTACCTCGCGGGAGAGGCTCCTACGAGCAGTACTTC
>TRBJ2-3|-|-|TRBV2
CASRKGLISTDTQYF
TGTGCCAGCAGGAAGGGACTGATATCCACAGATACGCAGTATTTT
>TRBJ2-2|-|once|TRBV5-1
CASSSGTPDTGELFF
TGCGCCAGCAGCTCCGGGACACCCGACACCGGGGAGCTGTTTTTT
>TRBJ1-1|-|-|TRBV18
CASSLGLEMNTEAFF
TGTGCCAGCTCACTCGGTTTGGAGATGAACACTGAAGCTTTCTTT
>TRBJ1-1|-|-|TRBV10-2
CASNRALNTEAFF
TGCGCCAGCAATCGGGCTCTGAACACTGAAGCTTTCTTT
>TRBJ2-1|TRBD2|-|TRBV10-1
CASSEWAGEYNEQFF
TGCGCCAGCAGTGAATGGGCGGGAGAATACAATGAGCAGTTCTTC
>TRBJ1-5|-|few|TRBV19
CASSSRGTGNQPQHF
TGTGCCAGTAGTTCAAGAGGGACGGGCAATCAGCCCCAGCATTTT
>TRBJ1-5|-|few|TRBV7-2
CASSLAGQGLGQPQHF
TGTGCCAGCAGCTTAGCAGGGCAGGGGCTGGGTCAGCCCCAGCATTTT
>TRBJ2-6|-|-|TRBV10-3
CATPRVRANVLTF
TGTGCCACCCCCCGTGTCAGGGCCAACGTCCTGACTTTC
>TRBJ1-1|-|-|TRBV28
CASSAPSGVGGGGTEAFF
TGTGCCAGCAGTGCCCCTTCTGGGGTCGGAGGGGGTGGCACTGAAGCTTTCTTT
>TRBJ1-2|TRBD1|-|TRBV15
CATSPGQYYGYTF
TGTGCCACCAGCCCGGGACAGTACTATGGCTACACCTTC
>TRBJ1-1|TRBD1|-|TRBV19
CASSIGTGKEVAFF
TGTGCCAGTAGTATTGGGACAGGGAAGGAGGTAGCTTTCTTT